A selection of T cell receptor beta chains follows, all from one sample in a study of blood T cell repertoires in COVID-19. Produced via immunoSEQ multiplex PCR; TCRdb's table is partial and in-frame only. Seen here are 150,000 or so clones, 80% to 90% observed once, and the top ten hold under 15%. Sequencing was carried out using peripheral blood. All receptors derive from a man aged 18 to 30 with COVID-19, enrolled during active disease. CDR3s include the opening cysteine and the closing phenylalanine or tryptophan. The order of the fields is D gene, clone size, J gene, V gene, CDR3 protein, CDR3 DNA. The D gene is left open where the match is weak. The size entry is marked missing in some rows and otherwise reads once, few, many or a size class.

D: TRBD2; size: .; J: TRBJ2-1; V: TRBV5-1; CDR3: CASSPAGLAGDNEQFF; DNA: TGCGCCAGCAGCCCCGCGGGACTAGCGGGAGACAATGAGCAGTTCTTC
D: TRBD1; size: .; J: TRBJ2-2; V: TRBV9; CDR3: CASSAPTGGTGELFF; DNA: TGTGCCAGCAGCGCCCCGACAGGGGGTACCGGGGAGCTGTTTTTT
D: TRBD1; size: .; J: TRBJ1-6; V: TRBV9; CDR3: CASSVEGQAVLPLHF; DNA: TGTGCCAGCAGCGTAGAGGGACAGGCCGTGCTACCCCTCCACTTT
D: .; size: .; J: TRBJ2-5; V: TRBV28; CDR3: CASSEPLDRFGETQYF; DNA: TGTGCCAGCAGTGAGCCCCTTGACAGGTTTGGAGAGACCCAGTACTTC
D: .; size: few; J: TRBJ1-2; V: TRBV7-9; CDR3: CASSPAGGQGRDTF; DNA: TGTGCCAGCAGCCCAGCGGGGGGTCAAGGTCGGGACACCTTC
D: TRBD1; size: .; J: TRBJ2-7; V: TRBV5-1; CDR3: CASSDRQGGYEQYF; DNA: TGCGCCAGCAGCGACCGACAGGGGGGCTACGAGCAGTACTTC
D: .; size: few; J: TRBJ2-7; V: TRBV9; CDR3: CASSVAPGHSYEQYF; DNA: TGTGCCAGCAGCGTAGCGCCGGGACACTCCTACGAGCAGTACTTC
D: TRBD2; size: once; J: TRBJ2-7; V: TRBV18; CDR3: CASSPLGGTSGRALTEQYF; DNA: TGTGCCAGCTCACCCCTCGGAGGAACCAGCGGGAGGGCCTTAACCGAGCAGTACTTC
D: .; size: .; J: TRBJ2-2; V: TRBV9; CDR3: CASSVVGAANTGELFF; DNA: TGTGCCAGCAGCGTAGTTGGAGCTGCAAACACCGGGGAGCTGTTTTTT
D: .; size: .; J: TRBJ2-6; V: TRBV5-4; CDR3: CASSLDISGANVLTF; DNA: TGTGCCAGCAGCTTGGACATATCTGGGGCCAACGTCCTGACTTTC
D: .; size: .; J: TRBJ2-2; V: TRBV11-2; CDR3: CASSLVGRQVGELFF; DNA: TGTGCCAGCAGCTTAGTCGGTAGGCAGGTCGGGGAGCTGTTTTTT